This record covers a single TCR beta chain. Its matching antigen is unknown. The PCR employed 60 Vbeta primers together with 13 Jbeta primers. Sequenced by immunoSEQ multiplex PCR; TCRdb stores in-frame clones only, minus some. Among 54,000 or so clones listed, less than 85% were seen once. The sample comes from a study of cytomegalovirus exposure and HLA in healthy donors. Study observations and caveats: In a later analysis, TCR beta V- and J-gene trimming was associated with a missense DCLRE1C variant. Reported results showed that the classifier diagnosed cytomegalovirus status with high specificity and sensitivity. With further analysis later on, most CMV-associated TCR beta chains appeared HLA-restricted. There were around 160 TCR beta chains listed as cytomegalovirus-associated.

Germline V CDR1 and CDR2: MNHEY, SMNVEV (reference sequence). The CDR3 is made up of 14 amino acids. The V end was cut by 6 bases, the J end by 2 bases, with 14 bases between. The source of this sequence is a woman in her sixties or seventies in good health and CMV-seropositive. The V call is TRBV27, the J call TRBJ2-7; D may be TRBD1 (6 bases). Input material: PBMCs. For the CDR3, the DNA is TGTGCCAGCAGACAGGACAGTCAGACCTACGAGCAGTACTTC. Translating it yields CASRQDSQTYEQYF.